This TCR beta chain comes out of a study of cytomegalovirus exposure and HLA in healthy donors. Study-level information: Tens of millions of unique TCRs, all from HLA-typed donors, were included in an early release of the data. Study-level points and caveats: In an earlier analysis, about 87% or about 30%: the productive usage of most TCR beta V segments. In a later analysis, a missense DCLRE1C variant was linked to TCR beta V- and J-gene trimming. Donors belonging to an Asian-associated ancestry cluster reportedly showed fewer N-insertions in productive TCRs than the approximately 670-donor mean, according to what a later analysis found.

Primers for the PCR totalled 60 Vbeta and 13 Jbeta. Only in-frame clones appear in the TCRdb table, and some are missing; sequencing was by immunoSEQ multiplex PCR. The table includes 140,000 or so clones, over 60% detected once. This clone occurred a few times. The antigen is undetermined. Trimming pared 5 bases from V and 6 bases from J, leaving 11 bases between. The CDR3 sequence is 13 residues long. From germline, CDR1 is MGHDK and CDR2 SYGVNS. The TCR originated in a man in his forties in good health and CMV-seronegative. This rearrangement joins TRBV25-1 to TRBJ2-1; D is possibly TRBD1 (5 bases). The sample was PBMCs. The CDR3 nucleotides read TGTGCCAGCAGTCCGCCGACAGTCAATGAGCAGTTCTTC. This gives the protein CASSPPTVNEQFF. Based on the CDR3 plus reference TRBV25-1 and TRBJ2-1, the full variable domain is EADIYQTPRYLVIGTGKKITLECSQTMGHDKMYWYQQDPGMELHLIHYSYGVNSTEKGDLSSESTVSRIRTEHFPLTLESARPSHTSQYLCASSPPTVNEQFFGPGTRLTVL.